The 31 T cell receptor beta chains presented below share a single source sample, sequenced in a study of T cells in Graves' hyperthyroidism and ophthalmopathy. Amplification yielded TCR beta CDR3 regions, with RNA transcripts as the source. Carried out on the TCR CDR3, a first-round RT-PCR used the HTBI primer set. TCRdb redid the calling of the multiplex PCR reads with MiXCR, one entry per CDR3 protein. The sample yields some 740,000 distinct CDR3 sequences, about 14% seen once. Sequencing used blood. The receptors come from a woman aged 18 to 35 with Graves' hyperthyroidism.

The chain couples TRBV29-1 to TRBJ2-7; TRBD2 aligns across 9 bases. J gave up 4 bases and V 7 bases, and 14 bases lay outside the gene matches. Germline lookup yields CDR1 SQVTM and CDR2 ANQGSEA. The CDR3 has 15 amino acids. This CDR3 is CSASGAGGPRYEQYF. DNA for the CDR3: TGCAGCGCAAGCGGAGCGGGGGGCCCGAGATACGAGCAGTACTTC.

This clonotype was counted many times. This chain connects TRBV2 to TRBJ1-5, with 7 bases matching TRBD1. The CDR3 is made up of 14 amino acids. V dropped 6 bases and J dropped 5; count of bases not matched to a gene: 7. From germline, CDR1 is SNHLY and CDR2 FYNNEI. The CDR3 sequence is CASRAPGGYQPQHF. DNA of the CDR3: TGTGCCAGCAGAGCCCCAGGGGGGTATCAGCCCCAGCATTTT.

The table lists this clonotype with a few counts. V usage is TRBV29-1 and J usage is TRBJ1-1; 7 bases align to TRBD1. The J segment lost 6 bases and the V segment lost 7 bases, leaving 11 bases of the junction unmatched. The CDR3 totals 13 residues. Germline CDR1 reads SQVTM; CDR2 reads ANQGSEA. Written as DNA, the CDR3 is TGCAGCGCCAAACAGGGGTATGGAGCTGAAGCTTTCTTT. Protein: CSAKQGYGAEAFF.

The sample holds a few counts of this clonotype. The CDR3 DNA reads TGTGCCAGCAGTGGTTCCGGGGCAGGGACCCTCTATGGCTACACCTTC. It codes for CASSGSGAGTLYGYTF. The chain combines TRBV6-2 or TRBV6-3 with TRBJ1-2; weak D call: TRBD1 (5 bases). CDR3 length: 16 residues. Germline V gene data show CDR1 as MNHEY and CDR2 as SVGEGT. Trimming cost V 5 bases and J 4 bases, with 20 bases left between them.

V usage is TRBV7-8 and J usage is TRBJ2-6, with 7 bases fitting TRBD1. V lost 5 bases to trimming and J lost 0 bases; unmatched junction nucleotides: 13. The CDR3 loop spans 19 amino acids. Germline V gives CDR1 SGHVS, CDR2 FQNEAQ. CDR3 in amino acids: CASSPRDSLPLSGANVLTF. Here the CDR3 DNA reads TGTGCCAGCAGCCCAAGGGACAGTCTCCCGCTCTCTGGGGCCAACGTCCTGACTTTC.

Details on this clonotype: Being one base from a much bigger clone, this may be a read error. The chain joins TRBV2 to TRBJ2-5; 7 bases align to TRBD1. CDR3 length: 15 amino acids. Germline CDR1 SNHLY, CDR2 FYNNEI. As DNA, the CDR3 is TGTGCCAGCAGCCCGACAGGGCCTAAACAAGGGACCCAGTACTTC. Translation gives CASSPTGPKQGTQYF.

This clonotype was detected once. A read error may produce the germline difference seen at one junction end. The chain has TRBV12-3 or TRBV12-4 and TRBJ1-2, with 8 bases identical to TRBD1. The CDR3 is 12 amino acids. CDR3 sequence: CVSSQGARGYTF. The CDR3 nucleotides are TGTGTCAGCAGTCAGGGGGCTCGGGGCTACACCTTC.

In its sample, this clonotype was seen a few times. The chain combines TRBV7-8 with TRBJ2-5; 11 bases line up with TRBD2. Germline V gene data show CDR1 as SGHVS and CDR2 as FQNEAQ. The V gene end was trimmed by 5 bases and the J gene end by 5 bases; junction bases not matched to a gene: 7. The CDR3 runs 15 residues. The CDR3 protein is CASSLRTSGQETQYF. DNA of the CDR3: TGTGCCAGCAGCCTCAGGACTAGCGGGCAGGAGACCCAGTACTTC.

CDR3 loop: CASSSTGFSQGEAFF. The DNA for the CDR3 is TGTGCCAGCAGTTCTACTGGGTTTTCCCAGGGTGAAGCTTTCTTT. The genes are TRBV7-9 and TRBJ1-1, with D possibly being TRBD1 (5 bases). The CDR3 is made up of 15 amino acids. V lost 6 bases and J 7 bases, leaving 21 bases between the germline ends. CDR1 SEHNR and CDR2 FQNEAQ come from the germline V gene (reference sequence).

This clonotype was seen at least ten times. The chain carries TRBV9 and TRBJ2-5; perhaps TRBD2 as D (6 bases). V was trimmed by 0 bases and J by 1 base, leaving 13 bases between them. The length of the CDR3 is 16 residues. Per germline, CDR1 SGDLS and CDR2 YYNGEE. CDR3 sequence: CASSVEAGRIQETQYF. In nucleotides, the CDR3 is TGTGCCAGCAGCGTAGAGGCAGGGAGGATCCAAGAGACCCAGTACTTC.

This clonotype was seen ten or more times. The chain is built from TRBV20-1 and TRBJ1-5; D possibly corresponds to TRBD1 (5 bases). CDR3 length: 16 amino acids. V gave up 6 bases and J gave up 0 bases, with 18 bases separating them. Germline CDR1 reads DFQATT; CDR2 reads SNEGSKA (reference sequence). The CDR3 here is CSATGDGGYSNQPQHF. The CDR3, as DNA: TGCAGTGCCACCGGGGACGGAGGATATAGCAATCAGCCCCAGCATTTT.

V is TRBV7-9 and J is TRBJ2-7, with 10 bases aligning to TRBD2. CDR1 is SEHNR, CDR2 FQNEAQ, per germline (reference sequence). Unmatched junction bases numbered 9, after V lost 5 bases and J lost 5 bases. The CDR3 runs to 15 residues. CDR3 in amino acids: CASSHGLAGVHEQYF. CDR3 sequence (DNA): TGTGCCAGCAGCCACGGGCTAGCGGGAGTCCACGAGCAGTACTTC.

CDR3 DNA sequence: TGTGCCAGACAAAGCGGGAAGGGGCCCTACAATGAGCAGTTCTTC. Its translation is CARQSGKGPYNEQFF. The chain uses TRBV30 and TRBJ2-1; 7 bases are shared with TRBD2. V gave up 8 bases and J gave up 2 bases; unmatched junction bases: 12. The CDR3 is 15 amino acids. Germline lookup yields CDR1 GTSNPN and CDR2 SVGIG (reference sequence).

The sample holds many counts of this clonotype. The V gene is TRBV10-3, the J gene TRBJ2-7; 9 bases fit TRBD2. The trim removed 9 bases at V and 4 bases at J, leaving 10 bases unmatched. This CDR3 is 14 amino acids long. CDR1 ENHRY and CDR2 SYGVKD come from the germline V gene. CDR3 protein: CAISGLAGSYEQYF. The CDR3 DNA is TGTGCCATATCTGGCCTAGCGGGATCTTACGAGCAGTACTTC.

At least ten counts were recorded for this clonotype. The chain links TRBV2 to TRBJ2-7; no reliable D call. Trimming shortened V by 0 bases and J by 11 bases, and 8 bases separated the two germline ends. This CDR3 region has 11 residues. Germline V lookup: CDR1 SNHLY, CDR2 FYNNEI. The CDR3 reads CASSEASPEYF. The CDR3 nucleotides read TGTGCCAGCAGTGAAGCAAGTCCCGAGTACTTC.

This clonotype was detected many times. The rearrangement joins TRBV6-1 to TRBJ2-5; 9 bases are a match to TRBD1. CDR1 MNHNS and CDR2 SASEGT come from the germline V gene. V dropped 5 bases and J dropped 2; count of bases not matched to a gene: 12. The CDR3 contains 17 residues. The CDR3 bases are TGTGCCAGCAGTTTTTCGACAGGGGGATCTCGTCAAGAGACCCAGTACTTC. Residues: CASSFSTGGSRQETQYF.

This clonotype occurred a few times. The DNA of the CDR3 is TGCAGTGCTACTCCGGGACACCCAAATGAAAAACTGTTTTTT. Its protein product is CSATPGHPNEKLFF. The gene calls are TRBV20-1 and TRBJ1-4, with D maybe TRBD1 (6 bases). There are 14 residues in the CDR3. Germline loops: CDR1 DFQATT, CDR2 SNEGSKA (reference sequence). V dropped 4 bases and J dropped 5 bases, with 14 bases sitting between them.

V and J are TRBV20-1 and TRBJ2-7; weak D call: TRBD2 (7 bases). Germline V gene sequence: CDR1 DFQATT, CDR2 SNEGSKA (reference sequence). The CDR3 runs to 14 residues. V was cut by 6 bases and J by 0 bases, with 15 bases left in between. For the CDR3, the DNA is TGCAGTGCCCCCTGGGGGGGCATCTCCTACGAGCAGTACTTC. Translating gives CSAPWGGISYEQYF.

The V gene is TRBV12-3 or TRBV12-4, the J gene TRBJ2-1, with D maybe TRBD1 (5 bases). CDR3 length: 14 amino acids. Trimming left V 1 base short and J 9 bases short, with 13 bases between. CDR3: CASSLVAGQGEQFF. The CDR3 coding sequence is TGTGCCAGCAGTTTAGTCGCAGGGCAAGGTGAGCAGTTCTTC.

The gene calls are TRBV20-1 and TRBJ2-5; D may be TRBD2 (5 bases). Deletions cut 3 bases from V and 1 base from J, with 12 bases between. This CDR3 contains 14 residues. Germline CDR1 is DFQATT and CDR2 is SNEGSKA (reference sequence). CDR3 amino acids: CSASPGWVQETQYF. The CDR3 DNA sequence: TGCAGTGCTAGTCCGGGGTGGGTCCAAGAGACCCAGTACTTC.

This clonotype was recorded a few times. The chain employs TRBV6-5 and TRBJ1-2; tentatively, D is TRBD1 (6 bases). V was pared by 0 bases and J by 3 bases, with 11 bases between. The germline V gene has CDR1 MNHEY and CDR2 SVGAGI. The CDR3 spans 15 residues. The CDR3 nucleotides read TGTGCCAGCAGTTACTCGGGGGGCCATCACTATGGCTACACCTTC. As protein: CASSYSGGHHYGYTF.

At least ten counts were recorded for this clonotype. DNA of the CDR3: TGTGCCAGCAGTTTATCCGGACAGGGCAGGCGAGAGACCCAGTACTTC. The encoded protein is CASSLSGQGRRETQYF. The rearrangement links TRBV28 to TRBJ2-5, with 8 nucleotides matching TRBD1. Germline V gene lookup returns CDR1 MDHEN and CDR2 SYDVKM. The CDR3 sequence is 16 residues long. V was pared by 1 base and J by 4 bases, with 8 bases of the junction left unmatched.

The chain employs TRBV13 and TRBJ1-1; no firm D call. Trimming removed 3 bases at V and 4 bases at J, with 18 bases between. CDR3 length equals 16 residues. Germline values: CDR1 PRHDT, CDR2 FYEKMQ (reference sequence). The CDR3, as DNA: TGTGCCAGCAGCTTGGCCCCTCAGGTAGCGGGCACTGAAGCTTTCTTT. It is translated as CASSLAPQVAGTEAFF.

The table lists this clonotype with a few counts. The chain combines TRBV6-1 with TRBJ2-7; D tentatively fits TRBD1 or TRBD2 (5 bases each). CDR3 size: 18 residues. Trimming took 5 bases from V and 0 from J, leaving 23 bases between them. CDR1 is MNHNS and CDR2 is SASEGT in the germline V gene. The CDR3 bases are TGTGCCAGCAGTTCCCGGGACGGCAGAGCCCTAAGCTCCTACGAGCAGTACTTC. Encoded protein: CASSSRDGRALSSYEQYF.

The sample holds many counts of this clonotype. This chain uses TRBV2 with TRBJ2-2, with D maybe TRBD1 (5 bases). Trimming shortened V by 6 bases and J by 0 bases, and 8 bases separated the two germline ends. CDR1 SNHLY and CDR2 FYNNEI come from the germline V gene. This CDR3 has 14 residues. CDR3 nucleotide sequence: TGTGCCAGCAGGACAGCGTCGAACACCGGGGAGCTGTTTTTT. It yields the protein CASRTASNTGELFF.

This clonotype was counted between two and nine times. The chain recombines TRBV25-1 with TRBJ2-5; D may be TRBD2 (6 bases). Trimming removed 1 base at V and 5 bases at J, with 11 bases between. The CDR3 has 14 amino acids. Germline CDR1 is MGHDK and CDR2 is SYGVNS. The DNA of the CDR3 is TGTGCCAGCAGTGAATGGGAAGGAGGGGAGACCCAGTACTTC. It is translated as CASSEWEGGETQYF.

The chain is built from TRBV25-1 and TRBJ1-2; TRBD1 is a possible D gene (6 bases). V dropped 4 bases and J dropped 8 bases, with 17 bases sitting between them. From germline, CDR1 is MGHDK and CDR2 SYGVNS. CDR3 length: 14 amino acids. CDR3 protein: CASSGRRGLVGYTF. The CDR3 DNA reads TGTGCCAGCAGTGGACGCAGGGGCCTTGTAGGCTACACCTTC.

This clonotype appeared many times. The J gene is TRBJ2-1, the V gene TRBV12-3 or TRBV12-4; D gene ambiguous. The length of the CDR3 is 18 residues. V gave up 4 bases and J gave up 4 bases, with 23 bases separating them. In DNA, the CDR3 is TGTGCCAGCAGTTCCCAGGTTTCAACTTTGACTCGTTACAATGAGCAGTTCTTC. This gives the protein CASSSQVSTLTRYNEQFF.

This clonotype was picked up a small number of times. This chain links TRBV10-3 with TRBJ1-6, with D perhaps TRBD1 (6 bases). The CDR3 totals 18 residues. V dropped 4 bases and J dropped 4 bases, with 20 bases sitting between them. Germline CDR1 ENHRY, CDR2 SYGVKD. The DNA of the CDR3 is TGTGCCATCAGTGGCCGGGACCAACGGGGGGCGTATAATTCACCCCTCCACTTT. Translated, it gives CAISGRDQRGAYNSPLHF.

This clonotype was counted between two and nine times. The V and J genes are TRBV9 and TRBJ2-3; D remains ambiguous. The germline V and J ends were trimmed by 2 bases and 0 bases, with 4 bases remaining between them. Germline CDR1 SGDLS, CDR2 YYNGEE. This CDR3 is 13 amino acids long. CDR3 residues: CASSVHSTDTQYF. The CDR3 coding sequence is TGTGCCAGCAGCGTCCACAGCACAGATACGCAGTATTTT.

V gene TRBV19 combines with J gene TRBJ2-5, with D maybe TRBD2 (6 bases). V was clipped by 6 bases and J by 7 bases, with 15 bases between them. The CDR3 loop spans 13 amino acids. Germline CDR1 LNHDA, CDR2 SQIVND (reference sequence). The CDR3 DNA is TGTGCCAGTAGCCCCCGACTAGACGGGACCCAGTACTTC. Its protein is CASSPRLDGTQYF. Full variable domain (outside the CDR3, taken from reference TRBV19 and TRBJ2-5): DGGITQSPKYLFRKEGQNVTLSCEQNLNHDAMYWYRQDPGQGLRLIYYSQIVNDFQKGDIAEGYSVSREKKESFPLTVTSAQKNPTAFYLCASSPRLDGTQYFGPGTRLLVL.